A single sample gave rise to the 22 T cell receptor beta chains below, sequenced in a study of T cells after yellow fever vaccination. Each CDR3 protein is one row after TCRdb ran MiXCR on the 5' RACE reads. The top ten hold approximately 35% of the sample, which has some 160,000 distinct CDR3 sequences, roughly a tenth seen once. The specimen comprised CD8+ T cells sorted from PBMCs, sampled 45 days after the yellow fever booster vaccination. The receptors were gathered from a man aged 18 to 35 who received the YFV17D yellow fever vaccine.

The rearrangement uses TRBV4-1 and TRBJ1-2; D unresolved. Looked up from germline, CDR1 is MGHRA and CDR2 is YSYEKL. The CDR3 sequence is 15 residues long. V gave up 1 base and J gave up 6 bases, with 15 bases separating them. CDR3 in DNA: TGCGCCAGCAGCCAAGCTTCTAGCGCGATCAATGGCTACACCTTC. This gives the protein CASSQASSAINGYTF.

This clonotype was picked up a small number of times. This chain links TRBV6-6 with TRBJ2-7; TRBD1 might be the D (6 bases). V shed 0 bases and J shed 2 bases, with 14 bases lying between them. The germline CDR1 and CDR2 sequences are MNHNY and SVGAGI (reference sequence). CDR3 size: 16 residues. Here the CDR3 reads CASSYSLETGTYEQYV. The CDR3 DNA reads TGTGCCAGCAGTTACTCGTTAGAAACAGGGACCTACGAGCAGTACGTC.

The chain recombines TRBV3-1 with TRBJ2-7, with 7 nucleotides matching TRBD1. The CDR3 has 17 residues. Germline-derived CDR1 and CDR2 are LGHDT and YNNKEL (reference sequence). Trimming cost V 0 bases and J 6 bases; bases outside gene matches: 14. This chain's CDR3 is CASSQETVRGQSAEQYF. As DNA, the CDR3 is TGTGCCAGCAGCCAAGAAACTGTGAGGGGGCAATCGGCCGAGCAGTACTTC.

This clonotype was seen only a few times. The CDR3 is CASSQRTYEQYF. The CDR3 nucleotides read TGTGCCAGCAGTCAGAGGACCTACGAGCAGTACTTC. This chain joins TRBV12-3 or TRBV12-4 and TRBJ2-7; D remains ambiguous. The CDR3 extends over 12 amino acids. V dropped 5 bases and J dropped 2 bases, with 7 bases sitting between them.

In this sample, this clonotype turned up a few times. The genes are TRBV4-1 and TRBJ2-7; a possible D gene is TRBD1 (6 bases). Trimming left V 3 bases short and J 4 bases short, with 16 bases between. Germline V gene data show CDR1 as MGHRA and CDR2 as YSYEKL. The CDR3 consists of 15 residues. For the CDR3, the DNA is TGCGCCAGCAGCCACAAGATGGGGGCCGTTTACGAGCAGTACGTC. The encoded protein is CASSHKMGAVYEQYV.

V is TRBV4-1 and J is TRBJ1-1; weak D call: TRBD1 (5 bases). Germline values: CDR1 MGHRA, CDR2 YSYEKL. The CDR3 spans 15 residues. Trimming left V 4 bases short and J 2 bases short, with 14 bases between. CDR3 nucleotide sequence: TGCGCCAGCAGCCGCGGTGGGGGGTTCAACACTGAAGCTTTCTTT. Residues: CASSRGGGFNTEAFF.

This clonotype came up a few times. The chain links TRBV6-4 to TRBJ2-4; D is perhaps TRBD1 or TRBD2 (5 bases each). Trimming cost V 2 bases and J 9 bases, with 14 bases left between them. The CDR3 has 14 residues. The germline V gene encodes CDR1 MRHNA and CDR2 SNTAGT. This CDR3 is CASSDGGDGSIQYF. The CDR3 DNA follows: TGTGCCAGCAGTGACGGGGGAGATGGTAGCATTCAGTACTTC.

This chain uses TRBV5-5 with TRBJ2-7; no reliable D call. The CDR3 contains 13 residues. Germline-derived CDR1 and CDR2 are SGHKS and YYEKEE (reference sequence). Trimming stripped 2 bases from V and 4 bases from J, with 10 bases between. CDR3 coding DNA: TGTGCCAGCAGCTTTACCCCCGGGTACGAGCAGTACGTC. Its translation: CASSFTPGYEQYV.

This clonotype was recorded many times. V gene TRBV19 combines with J gene TRBJ1-1, with 7 bases identical to TRBD1. V lost 4 bases to trimming and J lost 1 base; unmatched junction nucleotides: 6. Per germline, CDR1 LNHDA and CDR2 SQIVND (reference sequence). The CDR3 is 15 residues long. CDR3 region: CASSTMTGSNTEAFF. CDR3 bases: TGTGCCAGTAGTACTATGACAGGGTCGAACACTGAAGCTTTCTTT.

The chain couples TRBV4-1 to TRBJ1-6; D perhaps matches TRBD1 (5 bases). Germline V gives CDR1 MGHRA, CDR2 YSYEKL. The CDR3 loop spans 14 amino acids. V was clipped by 6 bases and J by 12 bases, with 18 bases between them. The CDR3 sequence: CASRRGPMLGPLHF. The CDR3 bases are TGCGCCAGCAGGAGGGGCCCAATGTTGGGACCCCTCCACTTT.

This clonotype was counted a few times. V and J are TRBV12-3 or TRBV12-4 and TRBJ2-3; no reliable D call. V was clipped by 3 bases and J by 1 base, with 11 bases between them. CDR3 length: 15 residues. The DNA for the CDR3 is TGTGCCAGCAGTTTGGCAAACTCCCGCACAGATACGCAGTATTTT. This translates into CASSLANSRTDTQYF.

This clonotype was found a few times. This sequence joins TRBV4-1 and TRBJ1-5; no definite D call. Germline values: CDR1 MGHRA, CDR2 YSYEKL. This CDR3 is built from 16 residues. V lost 3 bases and J 5 bases, leaving 17 bases between the germline ends. The CDR3 is CASSHGALTPDQPQHF. CDR3 coding DNA: TGCGCCAGCAGCCATGGTGCGTTGACACCCGATCAGCCCCAGCATTTT.

This clonotype was found a few times. The chain recombines TRBV9 with TRBJ2-4, with D hard to call. The CDR3 loop spans 15 amino acids. V was clipped by 2 bases and J by 0 bases, with 9 bases between them. CDR1 and CDR2 from the germline V gene are SGDLS and YYNGEE. The CDR3 DNA is TGTGCCAGCAGCGTTGGGAAACTAGCCAAAAACATTCAGTACTTC. Its translation: CASSVGKLAKNIQYF.

This chain joins TRBV5-1 and TRBJ1-5; D is uncertain. With 4 bases removed from V and 2 bases from J, the gap between germline ends came to 7 bases. The CDR3 extends over 13 amino acids. Germline CDR1 and CDR2: SGHRS and YFSETQ. CDR3 in DNA: TGCGCCAGCAGCGTAGAAGGCAATCAGCCCCAGCATTTT. Translation: CASSVEGNQPQHF.

The chain couples TRBV20-1 to TRBJ2-1, with D uncertain. The ends were cut back, 1 base at V and 7 bases at J, with 14 bases in the middle. Germline V lookup: CDR1 DFQATT, CDR2 SNEGSKA (reference sequence). This CDR3 is 14 amino acids long. This CDR3 is CSARGPNLRNEQFF. CDR3 sequence (DNA): TGCAGTGCTAGAGGGCCGAACTTGAGGAATGAGCAGTTCTTC.

This clonotype came up many times. The V and J genes are TRBV15 and TRBJ2-3; D possibly corresponds to TRBD1 (5 bases). This CDR3 is built from 13 residues. Per germline, CDR1 LNHNV and CDR2 YYDKDF (reference sequence). V dropped 11 bases and J dropped 1 base, with 13 bases sitting between them. CDR3 DNA: TGTGCCTCTAGGGGATTGGGCACAGATACGCAGTATTTT. Translated: CASRGLGTDTQYF.

This clonotype was detected ten times or more. The chain links TRBV9 to TRBJ1-2, with D uncertain. The CDR3 sequence is 15 residues long. The V end lost 0 bases, the J end lost 8 bases, and 17 bases lay between the germline ends. Germline CDR1 SGDLS, CDR2 YYNGEE. The CDR3 bases are TGTGCCAGCAGCGTAGCTACCGCAGGACCCGGCGGCTACACCTTC. Amino acids: CASSVATAGPGGYTF.

This clonotype was detected ten times or more. The rearrangement uses TRBV6-2 or TRBV6-3 and TRBJ1-1, with D maybe TRBD1 (6 bases). Trimming left V 6 bases short and J 2 bases short, with 10 bases between. The germline V gene has CDR1 MNHEY and CDR2 SVGEGT. The CDR3 runs to 13 residues. CDR3 amino acids: CASSNRVNTEAFF. For the CDR3, the DNA is TGTGCCAGCAGCAACAGGGTAAACACTGAAGCTTTCTTT.

This clonotype has ten or more counts. The chain uses TRBV9 and TRBJ1-3; tentative D call: TRBD1 (5 bases). Per the germline V gene, CDR1 is SGDLS and CDR2 is YYNGEE. The CDR3 is 19 residues long. Trimming stripped 0 bases from V and 0 bases from J, with 19 bases between. The CDR3 DNA reads TGTGCCAGCAGCGTAGCTGGAGGGAGGGGACCCAGCTCTGGAAACACCATATATTTT. Translating gives CASSVAGGRGPSSGNTIYF.

V gene TRBV3-1 combines with J gene TRBJ1-2, with unresolved D. Germline V gene data show CDR1 as LGHDT and CDR2 as YNNKEL (reference sequence). Trimming took 1 base from V and 8 from J, leaving 14 bases between them. The CDR3 runs to 14 residues. Here the CDR3 DNA reads TGTGCCAGCAGCCAAGGGTCGGCCTCGGGAGGCTACACCTTC. This gives the protein CASSQGSASGGYTF.

This clonotype was observed a handful of times. V is TRBV6-2 or TRBV6-3 and J is TRBJ1-3; D uncertain. CDR1 MNHEY and CDR2 SVGEGT come from the germline V gene. The CDR3 is 11 residues long. V was shortened by 8 bases and J by 4 bases, with 6 bases between the two germline ends. As DNA, the CDR3 is TGTGCCAGCGGCTACGGAAACACCATATATTTT. This codes for CASGYGNTIYF.

This clonotype showed up many times. This chain connects TRBV25-1 to TRBJ2-7; 8 bases fit TRBD1. The length of the CDR3 is 15 residues. CDR1 is MGHDK, CDR2 SYGVNS, per germline. V shed 5 bases, J shed 3 bases, and the junction held 9 bases outside the gene matches. The CDR3 DNA sequence: TGTGCCAGCAGTACCCGGGACAGGAGCTACTACGAGCAGTACTTC. Amino acids: CASSTRDRSYYEQYF.